The present T cell receptor (beta chain) was sequenced within a study of blood T cell repertoires in COVID-19. Overall study: Samples representing acute and convalescent COVID-19 were sourced from the United States, Italy and Spain. T cells, B-cell-depleted T cells, or PBMCs provided the cDNA or gDNA that served as material.

Per the authors' pipeline: Nucleated cell number was recorded as an estimate derived from reference gene primer amplification. The method was immunoSEQ multiplex PCR; TCRdb's version includes in-frame clones alone and lacks a portion of them. For V, J and clone size, that table is used; D and trimming come from the DNA. In the table there are approximately 250,000 clones, approximately 90% of which are singletons. The CDR3 totals 23 residues. Germline V lookup: CDR1 LGHNA, CDR2 YNFKEQ. The ends were cut back, 4 bases at V and 0 bases at J, with 31 bases in the middle. Participants reported their clinical history, and cohort assignment relied on those reports.

The chain employs TRBV4-2 and TRBJ2-6; D ambiguous. This clonotype was obtained from a man aged 40-49 years who had been exposed to COVID-19. Sequenced input: PBMCs or T cells enriched from blood (not recorded which). DNA for the CDR3: TGTGCCAGCAGCCCCCTAGGAGAATGGAGATTGACTGGTCCGAGCTCTGGGGCCAACGTCCTGACTTTC. It translates to CASSPLGEWRLTGPSSGANVLTF.